Below are 22 T cell receptor beta chains sequenced from a single sample in a study of OX40 agonist ivuxolimab in advanced cancers. The table came from immunoSEQ multiplex PCR; TCRdb's copy has only in-frame clones and leaves some out. The sample includes about 37,000 clones, less than 90% of them seen just once. Material: CD4+ or CD8+ T cells sorted from blood, obtained in a trial of the OX40 agonist ivuxolimab. The receptors shown here come from an adult with an advanced solid tumor such as melanoma, head and neck, liver or kidney cancer.

This clone was seen a single time. CDR3 bases: TGTGCCAGTAGTATGACAGGAACAGAGAATAATTCACCCCTCCACTTT. Encoded protein: CASSMTGTENNSPLHF. The rearrangement joins TRBV19 to TRBJ1-6; tentative D call: TRBD1 (6 bases). CDR3 length: 16 residues. The germline V and J ends were trimmed by 3 bases and 5 bases, with 14 bases remaining between them. Germline CDR1 LNHDA, CDR2 SQIVND (reference sequence).

The chain employs TRBV29-1 and TRBJ1-2; 10 nucleotides agree with TRBD1. The CDR3 has 20 amino acids. V lost 6 bases, J lost 4 bases, and 26 bases stayed unmatched. Germline CDR1 and CDR2: SQVTM and ANQGSEA. The CDR3 region has the DNA TGCAGCGTGTACGGGACAGGGGTAGAAGAGTCCAAACCCGGAATCTATGGCTACACCTTC. Protein product: CSVYGTGVEESKPGIYGYTF.

The chain combines TRBV6-5 with TRBJ1-2; D may be TRBD1 (6 bases). The CDR3 spans 14 residues. With 7 bases removed from V and 7 bases from J, the gap between germline ends came to 19 bases. Germline CDR1 is MNHEY and CDR2 is SVGAGI. CDR3 residues: CASTKVAGVGGYTF. As DNA, the CDR3 is TGTGCCAGCACCAAAGTGGCAGGGGTTGGTGGCTACACCTTC.

This clone was recorded only once. This rearrangement joins TRBV6-1 to TRBJ2-7; TRBD1 is a possible D gene (6 bases). Deletions cut 4 bases from V and 0 bases from J, with 19 bases between. Germline values: CDR1 MNHNS, CDR2 SASEGT. This CDR3 has 17 amino acids. The CDR3: CASSGRPIQGRSYEQYF. The CDR3 DNA reads as TGTGCCAGCAGTGGAAGACCTATACAGGGCCGCTCCTACGAGCAGTACTTC.

V usage is TRBV4-3 and J usage is TRBJ2-1; D unclear. Between the trimmed V and J ends, which lost 1 base and 5 bases, there was a span of 6 bases. The germline V gene has CDR1 LGHNA and CDR2 YSLEER. The CDR3 length is 13 residues. The chain's CDR3 is CASSQGRNNEQFF. The CDR3 coding sequence is TGCGCCAGCAGCCAAGGCAGAAACAATGAGCAGTTCTTC.

The chain employs TRBV28 and TRBJ2-1; 11 bases map to TRBD2. Germline trimming cut 2 bases from V and 0 bases from J; bases unmatched to any gene: 15. The length of the CDR3 is 21 residues. In germline, CDR1 is MDHEN, CDR2 SYDVKM. This CDR3 reads CASSLRLLAGGLKLSYNEQFF. CDR3 DNA: TGTGCCAGCAGTTTACGCCTCCTAGCGGGGGGCCTTAAACTCTCCTACAATGAGCAGTTCTTC.

The genes are TRBV4-3 and TRBJ1-1; the match to TRBD1 covers 10 bases. CDR1 LGHNA and CDR2 YSLEER come from the germline V gene. The CDR3 is 15 residues long. V was clipped by 0 bases and J by 8 bases; unmatched bases: 6. Here the CDR3 reads CASSQDWDRGLEAFF. CDR3 DNA sequence: TGCGCCAGCAGCCAAGATTGGGACAGGGGACTAGAAGCTTTCTTT.

The chain carries TRBV30 and TRBJ2-7; TRBD2 matches at 12 bases. Germline V gives CDR1 GTSNPN, CDR2 SVGIG (reference sequence). The V and J ends lost 2 bases and 4 bases, in that order; junction bases with no gene match: 3. The CDR3 extends over 14 amino acids. The CDR3 DNA follows: TGTGCCTGGAGTACCGGGACTAGCGGGTACGAGCAGTACTTC. Translated, it gives CAWSTGTSGYEQYF.

The chain links TRBV7-9 to TRBJ1-1; D gene unclear. This CDR3 comprises 14 residues. CDR1 and CDR2 (germline): SEHNR, FQNEAQ (reference sequence). The ends were cut back, 3 bases at V and 1 base at J, with 9 bases in the middle. DNA for the CDR3: TGTGCCAGCAGCTTGGGTAGTACGAACACTGAAGCTTTCTTT. It is translated as CASSLGSTNTEAFF.

This clone was detected only once. V gene TRBV4-1 combines with J gene TRBJ1-1; no clear D gene. V lost 1 base, J lost 7 bases, and 10 bases lay in between. The CDR3 totals 13 residues. Germline V gives CDR1 MGHRA, CDR2 YSYEKL. The CDR3 sequence: CASSQVSGIEAFF. The CDR3 DNA reads as TGCGCCAGCAGCCAAGTATCAGGAATTGAAGCTTTCTTT.

V usage is TRBV19 and J usage is TRBJ1-5; tentatively, D is TRBD1 (5 bases). The CDR3 runs 12 residues. V lost 6 bases and J lost 7, with 10 bases in between. Germline CDR1 and CDR2: LNHDA and SQIVND (reference sequence). The CDR3 reads CASRVGGQPQHF. The DNA of the CDR3 is TGTGCCAGTAGAGTCGGGGGACAGCCCCAGCATTTT.

The chain uses TRBV2 and TRBJ2-1; no reliable D call. The germline V gene encodes CDR1 SNHLY and CDR2 FYNNEI. This CDR3 has 16 residues. V was clipped by 4 bases and J by 0 bases, with 13 bases between them. The CDR3 sequence is CASSATVTNSYNEQFF. DNA of the CDR3: TGTGCCAGCAGTGCGACGGTGACGAACTCCTACAATGAGCAGTTCTTC.

The chain recombines TRBV19 with TRBJ1-4, with 7 positions matching TRBD1. CDR3 length: 13 residues. J lost 4 bases, V lost 7 bases, and 3 bases had no gene match. Per the germline V gene, CDR1 is LNHDA and CDR2 is SQIVND (reference sequence). This chain's CDR3 is CASTDRNNEKLFF. For the CDR3, the DNA is TGTGCCAGTACGGACAGGAATAATGAAAAACTGTTTTTT.

This chain connects TRBV6-5 to TRBJ1-2, with D unclear. CDR3 length equals 12 residues. Germline-derived CDR1 and CDR2 are MNHEY and SVGAGI. Between the trimmed V and J ends, which lost 7 bases and 3 bases, there was a span of 9 bases. This CDR3 is CASNDRHYGYTF. In nucleotides, the CDR3 is TGTGCCAGCAACGATAGGCACTATGGCTACACCTTC.

This rearrangement joins TRBV6-6 to TRBJ1-1, with D perhaps matching TRBD1 (6 bases). Between the trimmed V and J ends, which lost 0 bases and 8 bases, there was a span of 13 bases. The CDR3 has 14 residues. Per the germline V gene, CDR1 is MNHNY and CDR2 is SVGAGI (reference sequence). The CDR3: CASSYSLTGAEAFF. The CDR3, as DNA: TGTGCCAGCAGTTACTCCCTAACGGGGGCGGAAGCTTTCTTT.

This chain connects TRBV19 to TRBJ1-3; D not certain. The CDR3 has 17 residues. Trimming shortened V by 7 bases and J by 1 base, and 20 bases separated the two germline ends. CDR1 is LNHDA and CDR2 is SQIVND in the germline V gene (reference sequence). The CDR3 DNA reads as TGTGCCAGTATCGCCGGACCCCTGGATCGATCTGGAAACACCATATATTTT. This codes for CASIAGPLDRSGNTIYF.

Details on this clone: At one end, the junction sequence differs from germline, possibly due to a read error. The rearrangement links TRBV7-9 to TRBJ2-7; 13 bases are a match to TRBD2. This CDR3 has 13 amino acids. CDR1 is SEHNR and CDR2 is FQNEAQ in the germline V gene (reference sequence). CDR3 region: CASSKPTLAGGNF. In DNA form, the CDR3 reads TGTGCCAGCAGCAAGCCCACACTAGCGGGGGGGAACTTC.

The V gene is TRBV4-1, the J gene TRBJ1-2; 7 bases match TRBD1. V lost 1 base and J lost 5; bases outside the gene matches: 4. This CDR3 is built from 14 residues. CDR1 is MGHRA, CDR2 YSYEKL, per germline. The CDR3 reads CASSQVGQKYGYTF. As DNA, the CDR3 is TGCGCCAGCAGCCAAGTGGGACAGAAGTATGGCTACACCTTC.

The CDR3 sequence: CASSLDPLPNRGMNTEAFF. Here the CDR3 DNA reads TGTGCCAGCAGCTTAGATCCCCTTCCGAACAGGGGTATGAACACTGAAGCTTTCTTT. V and J are TRBV11-3 and TRBJ1-1, with 7 bases matching TRBD1. V lost 0 bases and J lost 0; bases outside the gene matches: 13. This CDR3 is built from 19 residues. Germline assignment: CDR1 SGHNT and CDR2 YENEEA.

V and J are TRBV7-8 and TRBJ1-6; unclear D gene. CDR1 is SGHVS, CDR2 FQNEAQ, per germline. The CDR3 spans 17 residues. With 2 bases removed from V and 7 bases from J, the gap between germline ends came to 18 bases. This chain's CDR3 is CASSLLAPGHGNSPLHF. For the CDR3, the DNA is TGTGCCAGCAGCTTACTGGCGCCTGGCCATGGGAATTCACCCCTCCACTTT.

The chain employs TRBV4-3 and TRBJ1-2; 7 bases fit TRBD1. The V and J ends lost 4 bases and 4 bases, in that order; junction bases with no gene match: 9. Germline CDR1 and CDR2: LGHNA and YSLEER. There are 15 residues in the CDR3. CDR3 sequence reads: CASSPDRLGGYGYTF. In DNA form, the CDR3 reads TGCGCCAGCAGCCCGGACAGGCTTGGTGGCTATGGCTACACCTTC.

The chain couples TRBV7-9 to TRBJ1-3; possible D gene TRBD1, 5 bases. The CDR3 is 16 residues long. Germline V gene lookup returns CDR1 SEHNR and CDR2 FQNEAQ (reference sequence). The ends were cut back, 1 base at V and 2 bases at J, with 12 bases in the middle. This CDR3 is CASSLGPVGAGNTIYF. The CDR3 nucleotides read TGTGCCAGCAGCTTAGGGCCCGTGGGGGCTGGAAACACCATATATTTT.